A selection of T cell receptor beta chains follows, all from one sample in a study of CD8+CD57+ T cells in acquired aplastic anemia. Using its own MiXCR run on the reads, TCRdb lists one record per CDR3 protein. The sample carries hundreds of thousands of distinct CDR3 sequences, under 55% recorded once. Sequenced input: sorted CD4+, CD8+, or CD8+CD57+ T cells (not recorded which) from PBMCs. These receptors were obtained from a human donor with aplastic anemia. CDR3s include the opening cysteine and the closing phenylalanine or tryptophan. Each record gives: V gene, J gene, D gene, clone size, CDR3 DNA, CDR3 protein. D genes are given only for firm matches. A row's size may be missing; if present it is once, few, many or a size class.

TRBV6-5,TRBJ1-6,TRBD1,many,TGTGCCAGCAGTTACTCGCCGGCAGGGGGTAATTCACCCCTCCACTTT,CASSYSPAGGNSPLHF
TRBV7-9,TRBJ2-2,-,-,TGTGCCAGCAGTGCAGGGTCCGGGGAGCTGTTTTTT,CASSAGSGELFF
TRBV19,TRBJ1-6,-,-,TGTGCCAGTAGCCTGGCCACAGGTGGGGCTTCTAATTCACCCCTCCACTTT,CASSLATGGASNSPLHF
TRBV7-2,TRBJ2-3,-,-,TGTGCCAGCAGCTTACGGCTAGCCGATACGCAGTATTTT,CASSLRLADTQYF
TRBV7-2,TRBJ1-5,-,-,TGTGCCAGCAGATTAGCGGTTAATCAGCCCCAGCATTTT,CASRLAVNQPQHF
TRBV28,TRBJ1-2,-,-,TGTGCCAGCCTCACACGGTACGGGGGGCAGGGAGGCTACACCTTC,CASLTRYGGQGGYTF
TRBV20-1,TRBJ1-5,-,many,TGCAGTGCTCCCGGGGGGCAGAATAGCAATCAGCCCCAGCATTTT,CSAPGGQNSNQPQHF
TRBV20-1,TRBJ2-7,-,many,TGCAGTGCTAGAGTGGGCCGGGTTTCCTCCTACGAGCAGTACTTC,CSARVGRVSSYEQYF
TRBV19,TRBJ2-6,TRBD1,many,TGTGCCAGTAGACCCGGGACAGGGAGCTCTGGGGCCAACGTCCTGACTTTC,CASRPGTGSSGANVLTF
TRBV20-1,TRBJ2-5,TRBD1,many,TGCAGTGCTAGCCAACGCCGGACAGGGGCGGTGGAGACCCAGTACTTC,CSASQRRTGAVETQYF
TRBV10-3,TRBJ2-7,-,-,TGTGCCATCAGTGAGCTTTCCTACGAGCAGTACTTC,CAISELSYEQYF
TRBV19,TRBJ1-3,-,many,TGTGCCAGTAGTCAGCGACAGGCCACCTCTGGAAACACCATATATTTT,CASSQRQATSGNTIYF
TRBV10-3,TRBJ1-4,-,many,TGTGCCATCAGTGAGTCCACTACAGAAGGGGTTGAAAAACTGTTTTTT,CAISESTTEGVEKLFF
TRBV14,TRBJ2-7,TRBD1,-,TGTGCCAGCAGCCAAAGATTAGGGACAGCGACCTACGAGCAGTACTTC,CASSQRLGTATYEQYF
TRBV11-2,TRBJ2-5,-,many,TGTGCCAGCAGCTTAGGGGAACAAGAGACCCAGTACTTC,CASSLGEQETQYF
TRBV15,TRBJ2-2,-,-,TGTGCCACCAGCAGACCCAGGGGGAACACCGGGGAGCTGTTTTTT,CATSRPRGNTGELFF
TRBV6-4,TRBJ2-1,TRBD2,-,TGTGCCAGCAGCCAACTAGCGGGGGTGTACAATGAGCAGTCCTTC,CASSQLAGVYNEQSF
TRBV15,TRBJ2-3,TRBD2,-,TGTGCCACCAGGAGGGACTACACAGATACGCAGTATTTT,CATRRDYTDTQYF
TRBV29-1,TRBJ2-7,-,few,TGCAGCATTGGCAAATCCTCCGGCTACGAGCAGTACTTC,CSIGKSSGYEQYF
TRBV5-1,TRBJ2-2,TRBD1,-,TGCGCCAGCAGCTTGGGACAGGGGCTCACCGGGGAGCTGTTTTTT,CASSLGQGLTGELFF
TRBV20-1,TRBJ1-3,-,-,TGCAGTGCTAGTTACGGAAACACCATATATTTT,CSASYGNTIYF
TRBV6-6,TRBJ1-1,TRBD1,many,TGTGCCAGCAGTCTCGACAGGGGGCGCACTGAAGCTTTCTTT,CASSLDRGRTEAFF
TRBV10-1,TRBJ2-5,-,many,TGCGCCAGCAGTGATCCAGAGACCCAGTACTTC,CASSDPETQYF
TRBV6-6,TRBJ1-2,-,many,TGTGCCAGCAGTTACTCGGGACTAATCTATGGCTACACCTTC,CASSYSGLIYGYTF
TRBV5-1,TRBJ1-5,-,-,TGCGCCAGCAGCTTGGGACAGGTAGATCAGCCCCAGCATTTT,CASSLGQVDQPQHF
TRBV19,TRBJ2-7,TRBD2,once,TGTGCCAGTAGGTCGGCTAGCGGGGACAAGTGGGAGCAGTACTTC,CASRSASGDKWEQYF
TRBV10-3,TRBJ1-2,-,-,TGTGCCATCTGGGTTCAGGGGAGCGGCTACACCTTC,CAIWVQGSGYTF
TRBV7-9,TRBJ2-2,-,many,TGTGCCAGCAGCCGCCGGCAGGGCACCGGGGAGCTGTTTTTT,CASSRRQGTGELFF
TRBV14,TRBJ1-3,-,many,TGTGCCAGCAGCCCGGGGACTTTTGGAAACACCATATATTTT,CASSPGTFGNTIYF
TRBV10-1,TRBJ1-3,-,many,TGCGCCAGCAGTGATCCAGGAGTTGGAAACACCATATATTTT,CASSDPGVGNTIYF
TRBV20-1,TRBJ2-7,TRBD1,many,TGCAGTGCTAGCCCGCTGGACAGGGCGAGCTCCTACGAGCAGTACTTC,CSASPLDRASSYEQYF
TRBV19,TRBJ1-2,-,many,TGTGCCAGTAGTATATCGGGGTCCTATGGCTACACCTTC,CASSISGSYGYTF
TRBV14,TRBJ2-3,TRBD1,-,TGTGCCAGCAGCCAAGATTCCGGGACAGGGCAGTATTTT,CASSQDSGTGQYF
TRBV19,TRBJ2-3,-,many,TGTGCCAGTAGAACCCGGGGAGGAGATACGCAGTATTTT,CASRTRGGDTQYF
TRBV5-1,TRBJ2-7,TRBD1,-,TGCGCCAGCAGCGAGGGACAGGGAGTCTACGAGCAGTACTTC,CASSEGQGVYEQYF
TRBV2,TRBJ2-5,-,many,TGTGCCAGCAGTGAGTCCTGGGTCCAAGAGACCCAGTACTTC,CASSESWVQETQYF
TRBV10-1,TRBJ2-7,TRBD1,-,TGCGCCAGCAGTGACCCGGGACAGTTCGACGAGCAGTACTTC,CASSDPGQFDEQYF